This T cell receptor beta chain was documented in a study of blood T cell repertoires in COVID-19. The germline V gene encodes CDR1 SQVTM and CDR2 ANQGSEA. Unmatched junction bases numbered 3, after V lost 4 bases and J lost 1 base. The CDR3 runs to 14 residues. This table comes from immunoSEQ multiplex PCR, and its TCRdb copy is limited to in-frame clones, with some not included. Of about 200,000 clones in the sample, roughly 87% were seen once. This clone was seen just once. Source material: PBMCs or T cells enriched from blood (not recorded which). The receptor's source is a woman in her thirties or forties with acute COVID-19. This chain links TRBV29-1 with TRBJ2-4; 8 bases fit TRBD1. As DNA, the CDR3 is TGCAGCGTTGCAGGGGGCGGTGCCAAAAACATTCAGTACTTC. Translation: CSVAGGGAKNIQYF.